The present entry profiles one T cell receptor beta chain with its context. Its antigen remains unidentified. DNA was extracted from unsorted cell suspensions stored frozen. The data were obtained in a study of immune cell composition in non-small cell lung cancer. Broader study findings: Lung squamous cell carcinoma tumours had significantly higher top 10 clone scores and productive clonality than lung adenocarcinoma. Tumour TCR-beta clonality showed no significant link to smoking pack-years.

Here immunoSEQ multiplex PCR was the method, and the copy in TCRdb shows in-frame clones only, minus some. The table has about 1,100 clones, less than 85% seen once; the top ten hold around 9.8%. Specimen: lung tumor tissue. The source of this sequence is a human donor with non-small cell lung cancer.

CDR3 in DNA: TGTGCCAGCAGCGTAGGTCCGGGTGCTGAAGCTTTCTTT. The encoded protein is CASSVGPGAEAFF. V and J are TRBV9 and TRBJ1-1; no firm D call. The length of the CDR3 is 13 residues. Germline V gives CDR1 SGDLS, CDR2 YYNGEE. Trimming stripped 0 bases from V and 6 bases from J, with 9 bases between.